The clone carrying this T cell receptor (beta chain) was seen a single time. The assay ran at deep level. Unsorted PBMC DNA underwent sequencing on ten immunoSEQ deep assay plates. Assay: immunoSEQ multiplex PCR; the TCRdb copy retains only in-frame clones and omits some. Found here are about 600,000 clones, around three quarters of them singletons; the top ten hold about 11%. HIV-negative, healthy adults without recent acute infections or vaccinations were the donors. This specimen comes from a study of shared clonotypes between healthy human individuals. Deletions cut 2 bases from V and 2 bases from J, with 15 bases between. CDR1 and CDR2 (germline): MNHNY, SVGAGI (reference sequence). This CDR3 has 16 residues.

The sequence was obtained from a woman between 40 and 50 years old in good health. Some clones in this sample may be carry-over from other donors' samples. The chain is built from TRBV6-6 and TRBJ1-2; D is undetermined. Sequencing was done on a sample of PBMCs. The CDR3 is CASSYPSGRTNYGYTF. Here the CDR3 DNA reads TGTGCCAGCAGTTACCCCTCCGGACGGACGAACTATGGCTACACCTTC.